This T cell receptor (beta chain) was sequenced in a study of cytomegalovirus exposure and HLA in healthy donors. PCR amplification relied on 60 Vbeta primers (plus 13 Jbeta primers). The repertoire was sequenced with immunoSEQ multiplex PCR; TCRdb's copy has only in-frame clones and lacks some. This sample has around 170,000 clones, with around 79% found just once. Study-level findings and limits: A few chains tied to CMV proved CMV antigen-specific in vitro. A prior analysis recorded that most TCR beta V segments were productive about 87% or about 30% of the time. Later analysis associated a missense DCLRE1C variant with TCR beta V- and J-gene trimming. The majority of CMV-associated TCR beta chains were reported as apparently HLA-restricted in a later analysis.

In the case of this clone: Its antigen is not known.

The V gene lost 6 bases and the J gene lost 10 bases, with 31 bases spanning the gap. The CDR3 extends over 18 amino acids. The germline V gene encodes CDR1 SGHVS and CDR2 FNYEAQ. This TCR was recovered from a woman in her fifties or sixties in good health and CMV-seronegative. This chain links TRBV7-6 with TRBJ2-1; tentatively, D is TRBD2 (7 bases). Sequenced input: PBMCs. CDR3 in amino acids: CASSGGGAGSSGTREQFF. CDR3 DNA sequence: TGTGCCAGCAGTGGGGGGGGAGCGGGATCGAGCGGGACACGGGAGCAGTTCTTC.